This TCR beta chain is from a study of glioma-infiltrating T cells. CDR1 and CDR2 (germline): MGHDK, SYGVNS. V was cut by 5 bases and J by 1 base, with 14 bases left in between. This CDR3 has 16 amino acids. Using RNA template, CDR3s of TCR alpha and beta were amplified with iRepertoire arm-PCR. MiXCR was run by TCRdb on the multiplex PCR reads, yielding one entry per CDR3 protein. The sample contains around 390,000 distinct CDR3 sequences, about 40% of which appear only once. This TCR was recovered from a human donor with low-grade glioma or glioblastoma, undergoing nonglioma brain surgery, or in good health (not recorded which). The specimen was glioma tissue, nonneoplastic brain tissue, or PBMCs (not recorded which). The rearrangement links TRBV25-1 to TRBJ2-2, with D maybe TRBD2 (5 bases). The CDR3 protein is CASSPGPGWNTGELFF. CDR3 nucleotide sequence: TGTGCCAGCAGTCCGGGCCCGGGATGGAACACCGGGGAGCTGTTTTTT. The complete variable domain, with remaining parts taken from reference TRBV25-1 and TRBJ2-2, reads EADIYQTPRYLVIGTGKKITLECSQTMGHDKMYWYQQDPGMELHLIHYSYGVNSTEKGDLSSESTVSRIRTEHFPLTLESARPSHTSQYLCASSPGPGWNTGELFFGEGSRLTVL.